The rows below give T cell receptor beta chains drawn from one sample of a study of vaccination effects on CD4 cells after COVID-19. These receptors lack a known antigen. Repertoires were generated with immunoSEQ multiplex PCR, while TCRdb's copy carries only in-frame clones and drops some. Among 55,000 or so clones, roughly 70% were seen once, and the ten largest hold 15% to 20%. Here the sequenced sample was CD4+ T cells from PBMCs cultured with SARS-CoV-2 spike peptides, taken before COVID-19 vaccination. These receptors were obtained from a human donor who received a COVID-19 vaccine. Each CDR3 is given with its conserved first and last residue.

J: TRBJ1-2
V: TRBV5-6
CDR3: CASRRGGGYTF

J: TRBJ2-5
V: TRBV6-5
CDR3: CASSLGGKGETQYF

J: TRBJ2-7
V: TRBV7-8
CDR3: CASSLGYGGTYEQYF

J: TRBJ2-3
V: TRBV5-1
CDR3: CASSSSGAGTDTQYF

J: TRBJ2-3
V: TRBV5-1
CDR3: CASRRGQNTDTQYF

J: TRBJ2-5
V: TRBV7-2
CDR3: CASSVRVQETQYF

J: TRBJ1-5
V: TRBV15
CDR3: CATSRAQGSNQPQHF

J: TRBJ1-1
V: TRBV19
CDR3: CASSTRITGATPEAFF

J: TRBJ2-3
V: TRBV7-9
CDR3: CASRRSGSITDTQYF

J: TRBJ2-5
V: TRBV6-2/TRBV6-3
CDR3: CASSYPDIQETQYF

J: TRBJ2-2
V: TRBV11-1
CDR3: CASSLLAGGTGELFF

J: TRBJ2-5
V: TRBV9
CDR3: CASSPRLGGSETQYF

J: TRBJ1-3
V: TRBV9
CDR3: CASSRGDTIYF

J: TRBJ1-1
V: TRBV9
CDR3: CASNLRGTAAEAFF

J: TRBJ2-7
V: TRBV19
CDR3: CASRRTSGATYEQYF

J: TRBJ2-1
V: TRBV19
CDR3: CASSPGDRPTNEQFF

J: TRBJ1-3
V: TRBV6-5
CDR3: CASTPTASGNTIYF

J: TRBJ2-5
V: TRBV7-9
CDR3: CASSSSGGAGGPGTQYF

J: TRBJ1-6
V: TRBV5-8
CDR3: CASSLVGQNSPLHF

J: TRBJ2-7
V: TRBV10-3
CDR3: CAISEWGSSYEQYF

J: TRBJ2-7
V: TRBV6-5
CDR3: CASNFLGHSSYEQYF

J: TRBJ2-3
V: TRBV5-1
CDR3: CASSSTPGGSDTQYF

J: TRBJ1-4
V: TRBV19
CDR3: CASSTRGPNEKLFF

J: TRBJ2-1
V: TRBV5-1
CDR3: CASSLARDSGSYNEQFF

J: TRBJ1-2
V: TRBV12-3/TRBV12-4
CDR3: CASSLDRDYGYTF

J: TRBJ1-1
V: TRBV28
CDR3: CASSLPHTNTEAFF

J: TRBJ2-5
V: TRBV3-1/TRBV3-2
CDR3: CASSSRTSGHLETQYF

J: TRBJ2-3
V: TRBV19
CDR3: CASKTGMTGADTDTQYF

J: TRBJ1-2
V: TRBV7-2
CDR3: CASSLGAEYGYTF

J: TRBJ2-3
V: TRBV7-2
CDR3: CASSYTDTQYF

J: TRBJ1-1
V: TRBV11-2
CDR3: CASSPGGNEAFF

J: TRBJ2-1
V: TRBV28
CDR3: CASSLPPSSYNEQFF